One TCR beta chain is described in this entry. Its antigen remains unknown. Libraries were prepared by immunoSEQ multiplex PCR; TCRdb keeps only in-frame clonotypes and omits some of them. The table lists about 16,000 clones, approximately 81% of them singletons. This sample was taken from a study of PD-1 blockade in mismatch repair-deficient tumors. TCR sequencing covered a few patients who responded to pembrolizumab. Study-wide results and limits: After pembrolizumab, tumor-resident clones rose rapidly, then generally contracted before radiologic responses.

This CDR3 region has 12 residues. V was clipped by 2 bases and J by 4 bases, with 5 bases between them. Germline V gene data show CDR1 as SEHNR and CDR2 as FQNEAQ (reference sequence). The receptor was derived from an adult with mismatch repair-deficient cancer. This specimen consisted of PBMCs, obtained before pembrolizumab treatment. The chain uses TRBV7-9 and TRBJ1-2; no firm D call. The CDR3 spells CASSLRGYGYTF. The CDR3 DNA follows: TGTGCCAGCAGCTTACGAGGCTATGGCTACACCTTC.